One sample yielded the 7 T cell receptor beta chains listed below, sequenced in a study of T cell changes during pregnancy in multiple sclerosis. Profiled with immunoSEQ multiplex PCR; TCRdb holds only in-frame clones, not every one. The table shows over 30,000 clones, with about nine tenths occurring only once. The material was CD4+ T cells from peripheral blood mononuclear cells, obtained before pregnancy. The source of these receptors is a female donor with multiple sclerosis, enrolled in a pregnancy study.

V and J are TRBV7-2 and TRBJ2-2; 9 positions agree with TRBD2. Trimming cost V 1 base and J 6 bases; bases outside gene matches: 6. Germline CDR1 reads SGHTA; CDR2 reads FQGNSA. This CDR3 has 16 amino acids. The CDR3 spells CASSLVAGGQAGELFF. In DNA, the CDR3 is TGTGCCAGCAGCTTAGTGGCGGGAGGGCAAGCCGGGGAGCTGTTTTTT. The variable domain in full, with the rest retrieved from reference TRBV7-2 and TRBJ2-2, is GAGVSQSPSNKVTEKGKDVELRCDPISGHTALYWYRQSLGQGLEFLIYFQGNSAPDKSGLPSDRFSAERTGGSVSTLTIQRTQQEDSAVYLCASSLVAGGQAGELFFGEGSRLTVL.

The rearrangement links TRBV7-2 to TRBJ2-7, with D possibly being TRBD2 (5 bases). The CDR3 consists of 14 residues. Trimming took 3 bases from V and 3 from J, leaving 12 bases between them. Germline V gives CDR1 SGHTA, CDR2 FQGNSA. The CDR3 protein is CASSFPGKLYEQYF. CDR3 nucleotides: TGTGCCAGCAGCTTTCCCGGGAAGCTCTACGAGCAGTACTTC.

The chain joins TRBV28 to TRBJ1-3, with D uncertain. In germline, CDR1 is MDHEN, CDR2 SYDVKM. V was clipped by 8 bases and J by 4 bases, with 15 bases between them. The CDR3 is made up of 14 amino acids. The CDR3 bases are TGTGCCAGCGGTAGCGGGGTTTCAGGAAACACCATATATTTT. It codes for CASGSGVSGNTIYF. The full variable domain, its missing parts supplied by reference TRBV28 and TRBJ1-3, is DVKVTQSSRYLVKRTGEKVFLECVQDMDHENMFWYRQDPGLGLRLIYFSYDVKMKEKGDIPEGYSVSREKKERFSLILESASTNQTSMYLCASGSGVSGNTIYFGEGSWLTVV.

The chain employs TRBV6-1 and TRBJ2-1; 9 bases align to TRBD1. Losses at the gene ends were 7 bases for V and 6 bases for J; bases not matched to a gene: 4. The length of the CDR3 is 13 residues. CDR1 MNHNS and CDR2 SASEGT come from the germline V gene. The CDR3 spells CASTPTGGNEQFF. For the CDR3, the DNA is TGTGCCAGCACCCCGACAGGGGGCAATGAGCAGTTCTTC.

This clone has a single count. The chain recombines TRBV7-2 with TRBJ2-2, with D unclear. CDR1 is SGHTA, CDR2 FQGNSA, per germline. V gave up 1 base and J gave up 5 bases, with 8 bases separating them. The CDR3 is 14 amino acids. Here the CDR3 DNA reads TGTGCCAGCAGCTTAGGACAAGAGACCGGGGAGCTGTTTTTT. It encodes CASSLGQETGELFF.

The rearrangement joins TRBV7-9 to TRBJ1-2; 9 positions match TRBD1. This CDR3 has 15 amino acids. With V trimmed by 5 bases and J by 8 bases, 12 bases remained unmatched. CDR1 SEHNR and CDR2 FQNEAQ come from the germline V gene (reference sequence). The CDR3 here is CASSPPITGGVGYTF. CDR3 bases: TGTGCCAGCAGCCCGCCCATCACAGGGGGCGTCGGCTACACCTTC.

This chain links TRBV18 with TRBJ2-5, with D perhaps TRBD2 (5 bases). Trimming shortened V by 3 bases and J by 3 bases, and 8 bases separated the two germline ends. The CDR3 sequence is 13 residues long. Germline V CDR1 and CDR2: KGHSH, LQKENI. The CDR3 DNA follows: TGTGCCAGCTCACCCACTAGGGAAGAGACCCAGTACTTC. Protein product: CASSPTREETQYF.